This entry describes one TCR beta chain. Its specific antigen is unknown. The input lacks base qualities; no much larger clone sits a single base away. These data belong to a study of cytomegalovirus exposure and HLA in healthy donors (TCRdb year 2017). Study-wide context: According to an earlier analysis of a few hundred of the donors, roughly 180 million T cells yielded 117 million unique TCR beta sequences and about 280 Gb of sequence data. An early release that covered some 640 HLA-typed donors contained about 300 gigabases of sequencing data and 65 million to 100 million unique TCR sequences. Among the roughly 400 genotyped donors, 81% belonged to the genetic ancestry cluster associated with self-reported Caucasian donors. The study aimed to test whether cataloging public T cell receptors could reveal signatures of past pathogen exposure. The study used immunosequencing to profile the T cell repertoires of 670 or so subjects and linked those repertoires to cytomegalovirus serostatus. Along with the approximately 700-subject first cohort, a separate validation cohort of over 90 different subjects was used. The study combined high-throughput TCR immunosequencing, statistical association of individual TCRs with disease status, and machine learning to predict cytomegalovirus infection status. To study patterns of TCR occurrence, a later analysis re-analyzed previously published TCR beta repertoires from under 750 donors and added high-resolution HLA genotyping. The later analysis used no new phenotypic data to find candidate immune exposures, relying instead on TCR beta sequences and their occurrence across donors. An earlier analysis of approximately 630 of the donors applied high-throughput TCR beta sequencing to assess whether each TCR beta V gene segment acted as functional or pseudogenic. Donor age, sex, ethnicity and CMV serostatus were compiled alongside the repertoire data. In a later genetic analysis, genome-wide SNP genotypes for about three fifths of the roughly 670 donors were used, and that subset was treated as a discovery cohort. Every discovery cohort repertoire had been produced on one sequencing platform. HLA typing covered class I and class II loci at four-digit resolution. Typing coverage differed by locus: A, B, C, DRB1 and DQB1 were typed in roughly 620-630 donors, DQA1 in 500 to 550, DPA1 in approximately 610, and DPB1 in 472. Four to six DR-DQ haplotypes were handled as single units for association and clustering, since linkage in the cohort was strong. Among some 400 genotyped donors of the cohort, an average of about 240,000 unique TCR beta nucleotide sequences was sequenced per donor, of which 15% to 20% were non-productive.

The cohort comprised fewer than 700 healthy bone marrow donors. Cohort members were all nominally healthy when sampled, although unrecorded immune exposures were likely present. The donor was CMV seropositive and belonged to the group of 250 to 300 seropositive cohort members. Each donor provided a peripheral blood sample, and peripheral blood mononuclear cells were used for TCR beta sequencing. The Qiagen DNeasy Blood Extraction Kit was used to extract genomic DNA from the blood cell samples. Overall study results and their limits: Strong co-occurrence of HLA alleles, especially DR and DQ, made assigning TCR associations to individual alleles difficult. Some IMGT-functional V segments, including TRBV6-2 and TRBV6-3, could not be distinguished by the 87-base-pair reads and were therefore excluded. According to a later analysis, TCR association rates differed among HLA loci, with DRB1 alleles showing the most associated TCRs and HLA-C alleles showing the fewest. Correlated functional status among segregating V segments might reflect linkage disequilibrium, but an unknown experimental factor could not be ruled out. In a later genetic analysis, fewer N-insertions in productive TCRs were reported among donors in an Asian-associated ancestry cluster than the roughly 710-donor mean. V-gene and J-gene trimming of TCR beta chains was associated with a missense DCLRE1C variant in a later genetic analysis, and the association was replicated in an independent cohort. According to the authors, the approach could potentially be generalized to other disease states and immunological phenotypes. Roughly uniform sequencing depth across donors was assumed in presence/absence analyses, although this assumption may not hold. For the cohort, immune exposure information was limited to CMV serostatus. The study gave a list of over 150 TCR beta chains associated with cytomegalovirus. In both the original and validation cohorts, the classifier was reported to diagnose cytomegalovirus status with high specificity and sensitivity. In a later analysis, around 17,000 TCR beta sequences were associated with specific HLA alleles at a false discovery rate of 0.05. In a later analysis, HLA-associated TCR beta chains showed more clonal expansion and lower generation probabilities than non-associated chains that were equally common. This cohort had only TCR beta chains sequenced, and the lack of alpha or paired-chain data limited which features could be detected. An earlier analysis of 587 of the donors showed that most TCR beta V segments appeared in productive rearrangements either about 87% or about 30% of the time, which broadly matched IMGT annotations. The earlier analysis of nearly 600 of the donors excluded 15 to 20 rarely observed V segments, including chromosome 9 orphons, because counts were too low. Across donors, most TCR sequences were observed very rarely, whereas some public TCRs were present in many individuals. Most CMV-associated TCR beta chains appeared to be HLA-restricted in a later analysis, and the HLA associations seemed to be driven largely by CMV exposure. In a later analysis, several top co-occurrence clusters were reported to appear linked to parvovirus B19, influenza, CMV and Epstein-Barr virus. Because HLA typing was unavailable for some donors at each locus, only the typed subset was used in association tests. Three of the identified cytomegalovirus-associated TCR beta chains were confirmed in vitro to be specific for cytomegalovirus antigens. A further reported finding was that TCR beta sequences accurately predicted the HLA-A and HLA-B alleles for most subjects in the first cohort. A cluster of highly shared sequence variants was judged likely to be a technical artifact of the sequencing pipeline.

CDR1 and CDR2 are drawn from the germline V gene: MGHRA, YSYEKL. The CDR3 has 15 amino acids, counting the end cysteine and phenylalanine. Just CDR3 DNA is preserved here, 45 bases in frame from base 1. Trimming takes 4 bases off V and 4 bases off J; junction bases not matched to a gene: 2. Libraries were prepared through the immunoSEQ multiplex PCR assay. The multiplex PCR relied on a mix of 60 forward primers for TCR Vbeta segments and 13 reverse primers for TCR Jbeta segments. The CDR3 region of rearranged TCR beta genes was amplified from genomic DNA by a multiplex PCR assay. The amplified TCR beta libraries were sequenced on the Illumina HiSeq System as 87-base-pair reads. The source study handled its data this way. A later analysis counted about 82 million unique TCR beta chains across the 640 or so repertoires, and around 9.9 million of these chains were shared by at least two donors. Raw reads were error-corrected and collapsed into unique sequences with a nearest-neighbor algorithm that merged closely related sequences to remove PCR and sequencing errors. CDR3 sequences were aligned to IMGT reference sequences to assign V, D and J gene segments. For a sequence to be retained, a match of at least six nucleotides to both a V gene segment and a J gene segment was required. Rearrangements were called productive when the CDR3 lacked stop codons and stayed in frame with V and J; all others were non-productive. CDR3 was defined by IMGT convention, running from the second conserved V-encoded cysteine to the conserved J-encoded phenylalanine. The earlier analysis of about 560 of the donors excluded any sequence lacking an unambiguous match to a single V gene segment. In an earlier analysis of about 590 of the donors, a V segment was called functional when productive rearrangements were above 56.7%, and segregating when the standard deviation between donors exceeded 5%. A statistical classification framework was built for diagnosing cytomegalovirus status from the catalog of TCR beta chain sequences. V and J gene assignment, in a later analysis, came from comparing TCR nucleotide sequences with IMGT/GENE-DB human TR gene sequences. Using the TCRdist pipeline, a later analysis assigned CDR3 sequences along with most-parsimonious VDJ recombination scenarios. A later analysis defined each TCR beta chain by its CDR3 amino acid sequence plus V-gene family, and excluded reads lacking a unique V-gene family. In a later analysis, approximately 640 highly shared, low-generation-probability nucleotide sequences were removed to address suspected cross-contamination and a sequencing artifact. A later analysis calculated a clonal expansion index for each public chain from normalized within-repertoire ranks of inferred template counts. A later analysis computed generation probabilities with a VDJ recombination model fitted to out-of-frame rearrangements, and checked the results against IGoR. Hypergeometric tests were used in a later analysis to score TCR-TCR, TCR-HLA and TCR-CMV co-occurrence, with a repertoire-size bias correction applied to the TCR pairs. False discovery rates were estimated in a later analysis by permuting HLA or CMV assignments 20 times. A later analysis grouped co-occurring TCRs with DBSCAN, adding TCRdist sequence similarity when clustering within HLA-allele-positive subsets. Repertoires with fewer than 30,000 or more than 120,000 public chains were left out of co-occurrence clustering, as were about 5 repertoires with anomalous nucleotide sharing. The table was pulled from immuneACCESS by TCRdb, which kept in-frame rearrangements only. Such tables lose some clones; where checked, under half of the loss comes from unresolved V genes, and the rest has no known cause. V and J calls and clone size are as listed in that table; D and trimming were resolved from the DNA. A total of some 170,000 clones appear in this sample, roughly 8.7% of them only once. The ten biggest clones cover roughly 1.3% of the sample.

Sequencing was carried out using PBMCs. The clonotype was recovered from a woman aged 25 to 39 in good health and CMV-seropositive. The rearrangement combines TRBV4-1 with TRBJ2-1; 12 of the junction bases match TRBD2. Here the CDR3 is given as CASSLGLAGYNEQFF. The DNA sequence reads TGCGCCAGCAGCCTTGGACTAGCGGGGTACAATGAGCAGTTCTTC.